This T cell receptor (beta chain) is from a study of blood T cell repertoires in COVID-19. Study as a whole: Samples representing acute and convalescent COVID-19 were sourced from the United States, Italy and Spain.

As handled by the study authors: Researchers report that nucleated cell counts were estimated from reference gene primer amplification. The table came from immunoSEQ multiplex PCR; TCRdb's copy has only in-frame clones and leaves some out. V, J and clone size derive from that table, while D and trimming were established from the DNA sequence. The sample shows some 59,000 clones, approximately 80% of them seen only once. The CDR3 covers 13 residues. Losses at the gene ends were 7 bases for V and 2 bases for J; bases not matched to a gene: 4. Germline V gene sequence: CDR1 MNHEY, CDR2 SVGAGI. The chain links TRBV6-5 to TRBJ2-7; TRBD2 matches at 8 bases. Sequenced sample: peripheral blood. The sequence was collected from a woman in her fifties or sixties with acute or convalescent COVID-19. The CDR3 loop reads CASKPGLAYEQYF. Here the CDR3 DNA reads TGTGCCAGCAAACCGGGACTAGCCTACGAGCAGTACTTC.